This T cell receptor beta chain appears in the sequencing data of a study of cytomegalovirus exposure and HLA in healthy donors. Between the trimmed V and J ends, which lost 0 bases and 3 bases, there was a span of 9 bases. The CDR3 is made up of 14 amino acids. Germline CDR1 and CDR2: SGDLS and YYNGEE. Each donor was nominally healthy when sampled (though unrecorded immune exposures were likely). This clone occurred once. The antigen is undetermined. The PCR employed 60 Vbeta primers together with 13 Jbeta primers. Produced via immunoSEQ multiplex PCR; TCRdb's table is partial and in-frame only. The sample lists 100,000 to 150,000 clones, roughly 74% occurring once. Whole-study results and caveats: Productive status was seen about 90% or about 30% of the time for most TCR beta V segments in an earlier analysis. The study flagged around 160 TCR beta chains as cytomegalovirus-associated. Among CMV-associated TCR beta chains, most appeared HLA-restricted in a later analysis.

What was sequenced was PBMCs. The V and J genes are TRBV9 and TRBJ1-2; D is unresolved. The receptor's source is a woman in her fifties or sixties in good health and CMV-seropositive. CDR3 loop: CASSVDEGYYGYTF. CDR3 coding DNA: TGTGCCAGCAGCGTAGATGAGGGATACTATGGCTACACCTTC.